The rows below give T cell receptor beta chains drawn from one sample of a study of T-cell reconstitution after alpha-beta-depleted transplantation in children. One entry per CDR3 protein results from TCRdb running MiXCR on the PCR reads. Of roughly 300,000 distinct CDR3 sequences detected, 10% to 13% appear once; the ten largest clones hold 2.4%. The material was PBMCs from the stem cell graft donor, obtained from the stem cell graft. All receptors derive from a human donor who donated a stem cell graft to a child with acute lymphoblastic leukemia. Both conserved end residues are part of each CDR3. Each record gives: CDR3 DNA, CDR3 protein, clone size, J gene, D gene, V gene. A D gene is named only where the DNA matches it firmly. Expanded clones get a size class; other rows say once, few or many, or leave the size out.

DNA: TGTGCCAGCCTCCGTCTGGATCAGCCCCAGCATTTT
CDR3: CASLRLDQPQHF
size: .
J: TRBJ1-5
D: .
V: TRBV21-1

DNA: TGCGCCAGCAACCTTGGTCCCTCAGGACTAGCGGGACGGACCGGGGAGCTGTTTTTT
CDR3: CASNLGPSGLAGRTGELFF
size: many
J: TRBJ2-2
D: TRBD2
V: TRBV5-1

DNA: TGTGCCTCCGGGAGGACTTCGGGGGGAAAAGAGACCCAGTACTTC
CDR3: CASGRTSGGKETQYF
size: .
J: TRBJ2-5
D: TRBD2
V: TRBV27

DNA: TGTGCCAGCAGCCCTCGACAGAACACCGGGGAGCTGTTTTTT
CDR3: CASSPRQNTGELFF
size: many
J: TRBJ2-2
D: .
V: TRBV3-1

DNA: TGTGCCAGCAGTTACTCGTCCGGGACTGGCCACGAAGCTTTCTTT
CDR3: CASSYSSGTGHEAFF
size: few
J: TRBJ1-1
D: .
V: TRBV6-5

DNA: TGTGCCAGCAGGGGGGCCGCTTTTGTCGGGCCGGAGAGCATGAACACTGAAGCTTTCTTT
CDR3: CASRGAAFVGPESMNTEAFF
size: many
J: TRBJ1-1
D: .
V: TRBV7-2

DNA: TGCGCCAGCAGCCAGGGACAGGGGCTAGCGGGAAGGGCCGGGGAGCTGTTTTTT
CDR3: CASSQGQGLAGRAGELFF
size: .
J: TRBJ2-2
D: .
V: TRBV4-1

DNA: TGCGCCAGCAGCCAAGGAGAAGGGACTGCCTATGGCTACACCTTC
CDR3: CASSQGEGTAYGYTF
size: .
J: TRBJ1-2
D: .
V: TRBV4-3

DNA: TGTGCCAGCAGTAAGCCGTCTTTCAGGGAGCAGTTCTTC
CDR3: CASSKPSFREQFF
size: .
J: TRBJ2-1
D: .
V: TRBV6-2/TRBV6-3

DNA: TGTGCTAGCAGCTTCGGAGGAGGTAGGACAGATATGCAGTATTTT
CDR3: CASSFGGGRTDMQYF
size: .
J: TRBJ2-3
D: .
V: TRBV7-7

DNA: TGTGCCACCAGCAGAGAACAGTTGATGACCTACGAGCAGTACTTC
CDR3: CATSREQLMTYEQYF
size: few
J: TRBJ2-7
D: .
V: TRBV15

DNA: TGTGCCAGCAGCCCCCTCGGGGAATCCTACAATGAGCAGTTCTTC
CDR3: CASSPLGESYNEQFF
size: few
J: TRBJ2-1
D: .
V: TRBV7-9

DNA: TGTGCCAGCAGTTACTCGGAGTGGCTGGGCGCTAGCGGTTCGGTCAGCACAGATACGCAGTATTTT
CDR3: CASSYSEWLGASGSVSTDTQYF
size: .
J: TRBJ2-3
D: TRBD2
V: TRBV6-2/TRBV6-3

DNA: TGCAGCGTTGAAGAGTACTGGGCCTATGGCTACACCTTC
CDR3: CSVEEYWAYGYTF
size: many
J: TRBJ1-2
D: .
V: TRBV29-1

DNA: TGTGCCACCAGTGATTTCGGCGAGACCCAGTACTTC
CDR3: CATSDFGETQYF
size: many
J: TRBJ2-5
D: .
V: TRBV24-1